One and the same sample provided the 5 T cell receptor beta chains below, sequenced in a study of shared clonotypes between healthy human individuals. Method: immunoSEQ multiplex PCR; TCRdb's copy keeps in-frame clones and lacks some. The sample consists of roughly 1 million clones, around three quarters of them appearing once. The sequenced material came from memory CD4+ T cells from PBMCs. Subset in this sample: CD45RA-negative fraction. The source is a man aged 18 to 29 in good health. Some clones in this sample may be carry-over from other donors' samples.

The chain combines TRBV5-1 with TRBJ2-1; 7 bases are a match to TRBD2. The V gene end was trimmed by 6 bases and the J gene end by 3 bases; junction bases not matched to a gene: 6. CDR3 length: 14 residues. Germline-derived CDR1 and CDR2 are SGHRS and YFSETQ. The CDR3 DNA is TGCGCCAGCATGGATCTAGCGGACTACAATGAGCAGTTCTTC. Its translation: CASMDLADYNEQFF.

Of note for this clone: Within the sample, other DNA sequences also encode this same CDR3. This chain joins TRBV5-1 and TRBJ2-2; 7 bases map to TRBD1. This CDR3 is 16 amino acids long. Trimming took 3 bases from V and 0 from J; bases not matched to a gene: 5. The germline gives CDR1 SGHRS, CDR2 YFSETQ. The chain's CDR3 is CASSSSGTANTGELFF. CDR3 DNA: TGCGCCAGCAGCTCCTCCGGGACAGCGAACACCGGGGAGCTGTTTTTT. The whole variable domain, filled in from reference TRBV5-1 and TRBJ2-2, reads KAGVTQTPRYLIKTRGQQVTLSCSPISGHRSVSWYQQTPGQGLQFLFEYFSETQRNKGNFPGRFSGRQFSNSRSEMNVSTLELGDSALYLCASSSSGTANTGELFFGEGSRLTVL.

This chain joins TRBV30 and TRBJ2-7; a weak D match, TRBD2 (6 bases). Between the trimmed V and J ends, which lost 6 bases and 6 bases, there was a span of 18 bases. This CDR3 spans 13 amino acids. Germline V lookup: CDR1 GTSNPN, CDR2 SVGIG (reference sequence). The CDR3 DNA follows: TGTGCCTGCCACCCGGGGGAGACGGTCGAGCAGTACTTC. It specifies CACHPGETVEQYF.

In its sample, this clone was seen a few times. The chain joins TRBV6-6 to TRBJ2-2, with D possibly matching TRBD1 (5 bases). Germline lookup yields CDR1 MNHNY and CDR2 SVGAGI (reference sequence). Trimming removed 6 bases from V and 4 bases from J, with 12 bases in between. This CDR3 has 14 residues. This chain's CDR3 is CASSHQGSTGELFF. DNA of the CDR3: TGTGCCAGCAGCCACCAGGGTAGCACCGGGGAGCTGTTTTTT.

This chain joins TRBV6-6 and TRBJ2-1, with 9 bases fitting TRBD1. In germline, CDR1 is MNHNY, CDR2 SVGAGI (reference sequence). J was trimmed by 7 bases and V by 7 bases; bases with no gene match: 8. The CDR3 totals 14 residues. In nucleotides, the CDR3 is TGTGCCAGCACCATGGACAGGGGTGTGAATGAGCAGTTCTTC. It translates to CASTMDRGVNEQFF.